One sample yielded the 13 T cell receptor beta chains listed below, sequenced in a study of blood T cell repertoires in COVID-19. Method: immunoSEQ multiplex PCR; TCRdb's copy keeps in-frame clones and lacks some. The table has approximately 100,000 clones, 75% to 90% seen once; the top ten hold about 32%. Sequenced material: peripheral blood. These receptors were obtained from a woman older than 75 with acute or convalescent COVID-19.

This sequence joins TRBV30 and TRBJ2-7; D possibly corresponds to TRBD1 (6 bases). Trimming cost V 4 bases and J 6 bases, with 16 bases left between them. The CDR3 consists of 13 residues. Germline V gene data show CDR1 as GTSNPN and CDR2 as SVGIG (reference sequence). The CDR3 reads CAWNNRVLFEQYF. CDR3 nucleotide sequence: TGTGCCTGGAATAACAGGGTACTCTTCGAGCAGTACTTC.

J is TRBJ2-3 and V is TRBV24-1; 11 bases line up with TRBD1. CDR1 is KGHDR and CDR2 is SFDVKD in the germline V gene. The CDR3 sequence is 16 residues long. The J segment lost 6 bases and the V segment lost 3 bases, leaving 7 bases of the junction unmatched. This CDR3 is CATSDGDRGTWDTQYF. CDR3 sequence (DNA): TGTGCCACCAGTGATGGGGACAGGGGGACTTGGGATACGCAGTATTTT.

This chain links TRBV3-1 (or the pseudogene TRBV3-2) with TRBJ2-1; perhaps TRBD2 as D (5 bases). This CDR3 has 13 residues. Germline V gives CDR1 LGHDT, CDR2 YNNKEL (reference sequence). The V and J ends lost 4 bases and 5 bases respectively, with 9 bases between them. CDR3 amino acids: CASSLGLNNEQFF. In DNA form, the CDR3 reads TGTGCCAGCAGCCTCGGACTTAACAATGAGCAGTTCTTC.

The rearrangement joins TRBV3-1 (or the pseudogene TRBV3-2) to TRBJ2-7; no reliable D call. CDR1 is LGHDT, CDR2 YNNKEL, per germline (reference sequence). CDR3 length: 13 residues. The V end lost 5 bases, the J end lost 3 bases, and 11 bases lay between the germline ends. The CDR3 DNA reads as TGTGCCAGCAGCGGAGCCATAAACTACGAGCAGTACTTC. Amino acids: CASSGAINYEQYF.

The CDR3 protein is CAWGQPLTGVGNQPQHF. The CDR3 coding sequence is TGTGCCTGGGGTCAACCCCTCACGGGGGTTGGCAATCAGCCCCAGCATTTT. This sequence joins TRBV30 and TRBJ1-5, with a weak D call TRBD1 (5 bases). The V gene lost 5 bases and the J gene lost 2 bases, with 22 bases spanning the gap. CDR1 GTSNPN and CDR2 SVGIG come from the germline V gene (reference sequence). The CDR3 spans 17 residues.

This chain's CDR3 is CASSDRDRAYEQYF. CDR3 DNA: TGTGCCAGCAGCGACCGGGACAGGGCGTACGAGCAGTACTTC. The chain uses TRBV9 and TRBJ2-7; 9 bases are a match to TRBD1. The germline V gene encodes CDR1 SGDLS and CDR2 YYNGEE. The length of the CDR3 is 14 residues. After removal of 3 bases from V and 4 bases from J, the junction contained 5 bases not matched to a gene.

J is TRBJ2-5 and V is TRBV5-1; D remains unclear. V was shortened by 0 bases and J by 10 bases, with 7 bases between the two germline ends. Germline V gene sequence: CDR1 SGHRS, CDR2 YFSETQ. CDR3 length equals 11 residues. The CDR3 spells CASSLELLQYF. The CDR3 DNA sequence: TGCGCCAGCAGCTTGGAGCTGCTCCAGTACTTC. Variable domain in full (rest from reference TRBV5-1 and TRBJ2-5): KAGVTQTPRYLIKTRGQQVTLSCSPISGHRSVSWYQQTPGQGLQFLFEYFSETQRNKGNFPGRFSGRQFSNSRSEMNVSTLELGDSALYLCASSLELLQYFGPGTRLLVL.

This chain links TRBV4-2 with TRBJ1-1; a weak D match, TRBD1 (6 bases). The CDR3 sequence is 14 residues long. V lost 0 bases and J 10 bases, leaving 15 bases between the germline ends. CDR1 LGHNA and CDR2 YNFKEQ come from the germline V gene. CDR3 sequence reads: CASSQDRNRVGAFF. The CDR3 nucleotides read TGTGCCAGCAGCCAAGATCGGAACAGGGTCGGAGCTTTCTTT.

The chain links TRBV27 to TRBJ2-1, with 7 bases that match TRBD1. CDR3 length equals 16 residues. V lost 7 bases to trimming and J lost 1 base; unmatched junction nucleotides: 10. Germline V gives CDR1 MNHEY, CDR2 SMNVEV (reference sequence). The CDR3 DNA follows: TGTGCCAGCACCCTTGACAGGGCGGCGTCCTACAATGAGCAGTTCTTC. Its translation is CASTLDRAASYNEQFF.

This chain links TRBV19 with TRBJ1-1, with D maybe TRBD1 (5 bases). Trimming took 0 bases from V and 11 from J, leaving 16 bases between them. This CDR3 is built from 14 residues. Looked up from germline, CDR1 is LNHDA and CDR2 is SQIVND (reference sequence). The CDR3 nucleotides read TGTGCCAGTAGTATAGATTCTAGGGGAGGTAAGGCTTTCTTT. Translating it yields CASSIDSRGGKAFF.

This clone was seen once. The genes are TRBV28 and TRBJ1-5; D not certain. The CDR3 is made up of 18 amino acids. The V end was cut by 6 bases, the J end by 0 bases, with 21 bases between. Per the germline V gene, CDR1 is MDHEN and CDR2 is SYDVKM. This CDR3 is CASSPGIPRLYSNQPQHF. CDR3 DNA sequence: TGTGCCAGCAGCCCCGGGATACCTAGACTTTATAGCAATCAGCCCCAGCATTTT.

CDR3 DNA sequence: TGTGCCAGCAGCCAAACTAGCGGGGGAGCGGAGACCCAGTACTTC. Residues: CASSQTSGGAETQYF. V is TRBV7-2 and J is TRBJ2-5; 11 bases line up with TRBD2. V lost 5 bases to trimming and J lost 5 bases; unmatched junction nucleotides: 7. Germline CDR1 and CDR2: SGHTA and FQGNSA. The CDR3 is 15 amino acids.

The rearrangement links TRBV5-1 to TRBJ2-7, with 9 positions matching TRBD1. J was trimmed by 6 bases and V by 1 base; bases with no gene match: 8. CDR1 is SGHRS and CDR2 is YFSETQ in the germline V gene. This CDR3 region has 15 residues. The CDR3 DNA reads TGCGCCAGCAGCTTGTGGTCCGGGACAGGGAGCGAGCAGTACTTC. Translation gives CASSLWSGTGSEQYF.